This paragraph reports one T cell receptor beta chain. The V gene's germline CDR1 is SGHDT and CDR2 YYEEEE. The CDR3 sequence is 17 residues long. With 3 bases clipped from V and 6 bases from J, the junction kept 8 bases outside the gene matches. This specimen comes from a study of OX40 agonist ivuxolimab in advanced cancers. Profiled with immunoSEQ multiplex PCR; TCRdb holds only in-frame clones, not every one. The sample holds 60,000 to 75,000 clones, around 87% seen once. This TCR was recovered from an adult with an advanced solid tumor such as melanoma, head and neck, liver or kidney cancer. The V and J genes are TRBV5-6 and TRBJ2-1; 14 nucleotides match TRBD2. Sequences were derived from CD4+ or CD8+ T cells sorted from blood, sampled in a trial of the OX40 agonist ivuxolimab. CDR3 in amino acids: CASSWTGLAGGSNEQFF. CDR3 sequence (DNA): TGTGCCAGCAGCTGGACCGGACTAGCGGGAGGAAGCAATGAGCAGTTCTTC.